This T cell receptor (beta chain) comes out of a study of T cells in Graves' hyperthyroidism and ophthalmopathy. Subjects aged 18 to 65 presented with newly diagnosed hyperthyroidism of less than 2 months' duration. Patients having uncontrolled infection, another autoimmune disease, pregnancy or lactation were not included. This clonotype was recorded many times. The antigen is unknown. The CDR3 runs 16 residues. Germline lookup yields CDR1 MDHEN and CDR2 SYDVKM. Trimming took 6 bases from V and 6 from J, leaving 21 bases between them. Study results and caveats: Among clonotypes expanded in thyroid above 0.001, most were also found in blood.

Amplified TCR beta CDR3 regions derived from RNA transcripts. A first-round RT-PCR of the TCR CDR3 used the HTBI primer set. Using its own MiXCR run on the multiplex PCR reads, TCRdb lists one record per CDR3 protein. The table shows about 700,000 distinct CDR3 sequences, with 12% to 15% occurring only once. The J gene is TRBJ1-5, the V gene TRBV28, with a weak D call TRBD1 (6 bases). The receptor comes from a woman aged 18-29 years with Graves' hyperthyroidism. Sequencing was performed on blood. CDR3 coding DNA: TGTGCCAGCAGCCCAGGAGCGGACAGAGTGGTTCAGCCCCAGCATTTT. Its protein is CASSPGADRVVQPQHF.